A single sample gave rise to the 13 T cell receptor beta chains below, sequenced in a study of blood T cell repertoires in COVID-19. Measured with immunoSEQ multiplex PCR; TCRdb has only the in-frame clones, and not every one. The table shows a few hundred thousand clones, with 89% occurring only once. Sample: peripheral blood. These TCRs come from a woman between 55 and 75 years old with acute or convalescent COVID-19.

This chain joins TRBV5-1 and TRBJ1-1; possible D gene TRBD1, 6 bases. The CDR3 length is 15 residues. Germline loops: CDR1 SGHRS, CDR2 YFSETQ. The V gene lost 1 base and the J gene lost 1 base, with 11 bases spanning the gap. CDR3 sequence reads: CASSLLDSQNTEAFF. The CDR3 DNA reads TGCGCCAGCAGCTTGTTGGACAGCCAGAACACTGAAGCTTTCTTT.

This clone was observed a handful of times. This chain joins TRBV2 and TRBJ1-1; weak D call: TRBD1 (6 bases). Trimming pared 5 bases from V and 3 bases from J, leaving 7 bases between. This CDR3 has 12 residues. Germline-derived CDR1 and CDR2 are SNHLY and FYNNEI. The CDR3 DNA reads TGTGCCAGCAGTACAGGGCACACTGAAGCTTTCTTT. This encodes CASSTGHTEAFF.

In DNA form, the CDR3 reads TGCGCCAGCAGCCAATCTCCGGGACAGGGGGTCTACAATGAGCAGTTCTTC. Translation gives CASSQSPGQGVYNEQFF. This chain connects TRBV4-1 to TRBJ2-1, with TRBD1 identical over 11 bases. The V segment lost 2 bases and the J segment 3 bases; nucleotides outside the gene matches: 6. The CDR3 spans 17 residues. In germline, CDR1 is MGHRA, CDR2 YSYEKL.

The genes are TRBV18 and TRBJ2-1; perhaps TRBD1 as D (5 bases). Germline V gene lookup returns CDR1 KGHSH and CDR2 LQKENI. The CDR3 contains 13 residues. Trimming cost V 5 bases and J 9 bases, with 14 bases left between them. Written as DNA, the CDR3 is TGTGCCAGCTCAGCCAAGGGTGGGGCTGAGCAGTTCTTC. It is translated as CASSAKGGAEQFF.

The chain employs TRBV18 and TRBJ1-2; 12 positions match TRBD1. The CDR3 sequence is 17 residues long. V gave up 3 bases and J gave up 4 bases; unmatched junction bases: 9. Germline-derived CDR1 and CDR2 are KGHSH and LQKENI. The CDR3, as DNA: TGTGCCAGCTCACCTCTGGGGACAGGGGGCACTAGCTATGGCTACACCTTC. This encodes CASSPLGTGGTSYGYTF. The variable domain in full, with the rest retrieved from reference TRBV18 and TRBJ1-2, is NAGVMQNPRHLVRRRGQEARLRCSPMKGHSHVYWYRQLPEEGLKFMVYLQKENIIDESGMPKERFSAEFPKEGPSILRIQQVVRGDSAAYFCASSPLGTGGTSYGYTFGSGTRLTVV.

The genes are TRBV7-3 and TRBJ2-1; 15 nucleotides line up with TRBD2. V gave up 1 base and J gave up 7 bases; unmatched junction bases: 11. There are 19 residues in the CDR3. Germline CDR1 is SGHTA and CDR2 is FQGTGA. The CDR3 spells CASSLNGGLAGGPGNEQFF. The CDR3 DNA sequence: TGTGCCAGCAGCTTAAACGGAGGACTAGCGGGAGGGCCGGGGAATGAGCAGTTCTTC.

The CDR3 nucleotides read TGTGCCATCAGTGAGTCGGTTGTCCTCGGTAACGAGCAGTACTTC. It translates to CAISESVVLGNEQYF. This sequence joins TRBV10-3 and TRBJ2-7; D remains ambiguous. Germline V lookup: CDR1 ENHRY, CDR2 SYGVKD. The CDR3 is 15 amino acids. Trimming left V 0 bases short and J 5 bases short, with 14 bases between.

The V call is TRBV29-1, the J call TRBJ1-2; D is possibly TRBD1 (5 bases). Trimming removed 0 bases at V and 8 bases at J, with 13 bases between. The length of the CDR3 is 13 residues. Germline values: CDR1 SQVTM, CDR2 ANQGSEA. CDR3 DNA sequence: TGCAGCGTTGAAGATGGGGGACTTCGGGGCTACACCTTC. This gives the protein CSVEDGGLRGYTF. Variable domain in full (rest from reference TRBV29-1 and TRBJ1-2): SAVISQKPSRDICQRGTSLTIQCQVDSQVTMMFWYRQQPGQSLTLIATANQGSEATYESGFVIDKFPISRPNLTFSTLTVSNMSPEDSSIYLCSVEDGGLRGYTFGSGTRLTVV.

The chain links TRBV19 to TRBJ2-7, with a possible D match to TRBD1 (6 bases). This CDR3 contains 13 residues. V lost 3 bases, J lost 1 base, and 7 bases lay in between. Germline CDR1 LNHDA, CDR2 SQIVND (reference sequence). The CDR3 bases are TGTGCCAGTAGTATCACAGGGTCCTACGAGCAGTACTTC. Residues: CASSITGSYEQYF.

V is TRBV15 and J is TRBJ1-6; D perhaps matches TRBD1 (6 bases). The CDR3 loop spans 17 amino acids. CDR1 is LNHNV, CDR2 YYDKDF, per germline (reference sequence). Trimming took 0 bases from V and 8 from J, leaving 17 bases between them. CDR3 residues: CATSRDEGRQVDSPLHF. In DNA, the CDR3 is TGTGCCACCAGCAGAGATGAGGGTCGACAGGTGGATTCACCCCTCCACTTT.

This chain connects TRBV9 to TRBJ1-2; 12 nucleotides line up with TRBD1. V gave up 4 bases and J gave up 6 bases; unmatched junction bases: 13. Germline values: CDR1 SGDLS, CDR2 YYNGEE. The CDR3 loop spans 17 amino acids. This CDR3 reads CASSTPSGGQGAHGYTF. The CDR3, as DNA: TGTGCCAGCAGCACACCCTCTGGGGGACAGGGGGCGCATGGCTACACCTTC.

The chain links TRBV11-2 to TRBJ2-1; 9 bases match TRBD2. J gave up 8 bases and V 0 bases, and 5 bases lay outside the gene matches. The CDR3 has 15 residues. CDR1 is SGHAT and CDR2 is FQNNGV in the germline V gene. The CDR3 loop is CASSLELAGEYEQFF. DNA of the CDR3: TGTGCCAGCAGCTTAGAATTAGCGGGAGAGTATGAGCAGTTCTTC.

Remarks on this clone: Additional DNA sequences in this sample encode the identical CDR3. The chain is built from TRBV11-2 and TRBJ1-2, with 9 bases that match TRBD1. Trimming at V came to 5 bases and at J to 2 bases, leaving 6 bases not matched to a gene. The CDR3 is 15 amino acids. CDR1 is SGHAT and CDR2 is FQNNGV in the germline V gene. The CDR3 protein is CASSLGTGRNYGYTF. The CDR3 DNA is TGTGCCAGCAGCCTGGGGACAGGGAGAAACTATGGCTACACCTTC.